These 18 T cell receptor beta chains originate from one sample sequenced in a study of cytomegalovirus exposure and HLA in healthy donors. Sequenced by immunoSEQ multiplex PCR; TCRdb stores in-frame clones only, minus some. Of 100,000 to 150,000 clones listed, 80% to 90% are singletons. Sequencing input: PBMCs. The receptors derive from a woman aged 18-29 years in good health and CMV-seronegative.

The chain combines TRBV11-1 with TRBJ2-2; tentative D call: TRBD2 (6 bases). V shed 3 bases and J shed 6 bases, with 17 bases lying between them. The CDR3 is 16 residues long. Per the germline V gene, CDR1 is SGHAT and CDR2 is FQDESV (reference sequence). Here the CDR3 reads CASSFVGPGGAGELFF. The CDR3 nucleotides are TGTGCCAGCAGCTTTGTGGGGCCCGGAGGGGCCGGGGAGCTGTTTTTT.

This clone has a single count. The chain carries TRBV5-1 and TRBJ2-5; D is perhaps TRBD2 (6 bases). Germline CDR1 and CDR2: SGHRS and YFSETQ. The CDR3 loop spans 14 amino acids. The V gene lost 4 bases and the J gene lost 4 bases, with 14 bases spanning the gap. The CDR3 DNA is TGCGCCAGCAGCCCTCGGGGGATGAGAGAGACCCAGTACTTC. Its protein product is CASSPRGMRETQYF.

The J gene is TRBJ2-5, the V gene TRBV18; D is uncertain. The CDR3 runs to 12 residues. V shed 6 bases and J shed 5 bases, with 10 bases lying between them. Germline V gives CDR1 KGHSH, CDR2 LQKENI. The CDR3 loop reads CASSYTQETQYF. As DNA, the CDR3 is TGTGCCAGCTCGTACACCCAGGAGACCCAGTACTTC.

This chain links TRBV6-1 with TRBJ2-7; D is perhaps TRBD1 (5 bases). The CDR3 has 14 residues. Per the germline V gene, CDR1 is MNHNS and CDR2 is SASEGT. Deletions cut 5 bases from V and 0 bases from J, with 11 bases between. The CDR3 DNA reads as TGTGCCAGCAGTATCCGACAGCTCTCCTACGAGCAGTACTTC. Its protein product is CASSIRQLSYEQYF.

V usage is TRBV11-2 and J usage is TRBJ1-1, with D tentatively TRBD1 (5 bases). The CDR3 contains 15 residues. Per germline, CDR1 SGHAT and CDR2 FQNNGV. Trimming cost V 1 base and J 2 bases, with 11 bases left between them. The chain's CDR3 is CASSLGSRTNTEAFF. DNA of the CDR3: TGTGCCAGCAGCTTAGGGTCAAGGACAAACACTGAAGCTTTCTTT.

The rearrangement links TRBV9 to TRBJ2-7, with 7 bases matching TRBD2. From germline, CDR1 is SGDLS and CDR2 YYNGEE. The J segment lost 4 bases and the V segment lost 3 bases, leaving 10 bases of the junction unmatched. The CDR3 has 15 amino acids. The CDR3 loop reads CASSAGGLETYEQYF. In DNA, the CDR3 is TGTGCCAGCAGCGCGGGGGGACTCGAAACTTACGAGCAGTACTTC.

CDR3 coding DNA: TGTGCCACCAGCAGGGATGGACAGGGGCCTATCGATAGCAATCAGCCCCAGCATTTT. The encoded protein is CATSRDGQGPIDSNQPQHF. This sequence joins TRBV15 and TRBJ1-5, with 9 bases aligning to TRBD1. Germline loops: CDR1 LNHNV, CDR2 YYDKDF (reference sequence). CDR3 length: 19 amino acids. After removal of 3 bases from V and 0 bases from J, the junction contained 12 bases not matched to a gene.

This chain uses TRBV14 with TRBJ2-2, with 7 bases that match TRBD1. The CDR3 has 17 amino acids. Germline assignment: CDR1 SGHDN and CDR2 FVKESK. J gave up 5 bases and V 3 bases, and 12 bases lay outside the gene matches. CDR3 bases: TGTGCCAGCAGCCATCTTAGGGGGCTACCTTCGACCGGGGAGCTGTTTTTT. This encodes CASSHLRGLPSTGELFF.

The CDR3 loop reads CASSLLDSNQPQHF. The CDR3 DNA reads TGCGCCAGCAGCCTACTAGATAGCAATCAGCCCCAGCATTTT. The rearrangement links TRBV4-1 to TRBJ1-5; the D is unclear. Germline CDR1 reads MGHRA; CDR2 reads YSYEKL. The V gene lost 4 bases and the J gene lost 0 bases, with 7 bases spanning the gap. The CDR3 sequence is 14 residues long.

The chain combines TRBV2 with TRBJ2-5; tentative D call: TRBD1 (5 bases). Germline V gene data show CDR1 as SNHLY and CDR2 as FYNNEI. This CDR3 spans 12 amino acids. V lost 8 bases and J lost 4, with 11 bases in between. The CDR3: CASHGQGETQYF. The CDR3 DNA sequence: TGTGCCAGCCACGGGCAGGGAGAGACCCAGTACTTC.

V is TRBV19 and J is TRBJ1-1, with a tentative D call TRBD1 (6 bases). The CDR3 covers 16 residues. The germline CDR1 and CDR2 sequences are LNHDA and SQIVND (reference sequence). Trimming pared 8 bases from V and 1 base from J, leaving 20 bases between. The CDR3 DNA reads as TGTGCCAGTTCATCAGCCGGACAGACTACGAACACTGAAGCTTTCTTT. Amino acid sequence: CASSSAGQTTNTEAFF.

The rearrangement joins TRBV29-1 to TRBJ2-7; D might be TRBD1 (5 bases). This CDR3 spans 13 amino acids. Germline V gene sequence: CDR1 SQVTM, CDR2 ANQGSEA. The V gene lost 2 bases and the J gene lost 4 bases, with 12 bases spanning the gap. The CDR3 DNA follows: TGCAGCGTTGAATCCAGGGATGGTTACGAGCAGTACTTC. This gives the protein CSVESRDGYEQYF.

J is TRBJ2-5 and V is TRBV2; D possibly corresponds to TRBD2 (7 bases). The V end was cut by 8 bases, the J end by 10 bases, with 32 bases between. The CDR3 extends over 17 amino acids. Germline-derived CDR1 and CDR2 are SNHLY and FYNNEI. CDR3: CASLGGGGIGRGGFQYF. The CDR3 bases are TGTGCCAGCCTCGGTGGGGGGGGCATCGGGCGCGGTGGGTTCCAGTACTTC.

The CDR3 here is CASSQYGGRLNTEAFF. As DNA, the CDR3 is TGTGCCAGCAGCCAATATGGTGGCAGGCTGAACACTGAAGCTTTCTTT. The chain joins TRBV28 to TRBJ1-1; unclear D gene. The V end was cut by 6 bases, the J end by 0 bases, with 17 bases between. Per the germline V gene, CDR1 is MDHEN and CDR2 is SYDVKM. The CDR3 is 16 amino acids. The full variable domain, rest sourced from reference TRBV28 and TRBJ1-1, is DVKVTQSSRYLVKRTGEKVFLECVQDMDHENMFWYRQDPGLGLRLIYFSYDVKMKEKGDIPEGYSVSREKKERFSLILESASTNQTSMYLCASSQYGGRLNTEAFFGQGTRLTVV.

The table lists this clone with a count of one. V and J are TRBV6-1 and TRBJ2-1; D is unclear. Trimming removed 2 bases at V and 8 bases at J, with 10 bases between. Germline V gene sequence: CDR1 MNHNS, CDR2 SASEGT. The CDR3 sequence is 13 residues long. As DNA, the CDR3 is TGTGCCAGCAGTGAATTACTCTTGGATGAGCAGTTCTTC. Its translation is CASSELLLDEQFF.

The chain carries TRBV1 and TRBJ2-3; TRBD2, the D gene given by the table, was not confirmed from the DNA. TRBV1 represents a pseudogene. The CDR3 extends over 17 amino acids. The CDR3 sequence: CTSSQDVRGGRPDTQYF. The CDR3 DNA reads as TGCACCAGCAGCCAAGATGTTCGGGGGGGGAGGCCAGATACGCAGTATTTT.

The V and J genes are TRBV19 and TRBJ1-3; a possible D gene is TRBD1 (5 bases). The germline gives CDR1 LNHDA, CDR2 SQIVND (reference sequence). Trimming pared 9 bases from V and 0 bases from J, leaving 12 bases between. The CDR3 extends over 14 amino acids. CDR3 loop: CASEQANSGNTIYF. The CDR3 DNA reads TGTGCCAGCGAACAGGCAAACTCTGGAAACACCATATATTTT.

V gene TRBV5-6 combines with J gene TRBJ2-3, with a tentative D call TRBD1 (6 bases). Germline assignment: CDR1 SGHDT and CDR2 YYEEEE. Between the trimmed V and J ends, which lost 6 bases and 0 bases, there was a span of 14 bases. This CDR3 has 15 amino acids. The CDR3 reads CASTPGQFSTDTQYF. In DNA form, the CDR3 reads TGTGCCAGCACCCCTGGACAGTTTAGCACAGATACGCAGTATTTT.